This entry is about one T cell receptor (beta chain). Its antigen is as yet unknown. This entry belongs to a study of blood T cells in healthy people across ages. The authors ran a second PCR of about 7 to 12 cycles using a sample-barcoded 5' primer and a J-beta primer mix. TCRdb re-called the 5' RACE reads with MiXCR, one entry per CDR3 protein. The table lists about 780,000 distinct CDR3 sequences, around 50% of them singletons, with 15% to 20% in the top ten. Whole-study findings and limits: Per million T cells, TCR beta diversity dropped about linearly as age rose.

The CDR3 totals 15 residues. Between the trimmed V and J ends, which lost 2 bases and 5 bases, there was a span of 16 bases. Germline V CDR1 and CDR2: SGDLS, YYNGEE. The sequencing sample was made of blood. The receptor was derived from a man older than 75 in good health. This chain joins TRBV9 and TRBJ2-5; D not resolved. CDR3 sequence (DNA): TGTGCCAGCAGCGTTGGGCCGACGAGTCGGGAGACCCAGTACTTC. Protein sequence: CASSVGPTSRETQYF.